A single TCR beta chain is shown here with its context. The antigen remains undetermined. The germline V and J ends were trimmed by 5 bases and 2 bases, with 16 bases remaining between them. Germline V gene lookup returns CDR1 SGHDN and CDR2 FVKESK. The CDR3 covers 15 residues. These data come from a study of T cells in Graves' hyperthyroidism and ophthalmopathy. Turning to the study itself: Sampling of peripheral blood happened at initial diagnosis, prior to any treatment. Study-wide results and limits: Ophthalmopathy was model-predicted a median about six months pre-onset. Ophthalmopathy could be told apart from stable hyperthyroidism with a 13 V-J model. Most clonotypes expanded in thyroid above 0.001 were likewise present in blood.

Amplification yielded TCR beta CDR3 regions, with RNA transcripts as the source. First-round RT-PCR targeting the TCR CDR3 was performed with the HTBI primer set. In TCRdb, the multiplex PCR reads were re-called with MiXCR into one record per CDR3 protein. The sample shows a few hundred thousand distinct CDR3 sequences, about 13% of them seen only once. The chain uses TRBV14 and TRBJ2-7, with D possibly TRBD1 on 5 matching bases. Sequencing was performed on blood. This receptor was identified in a woman aged 40 to 55 with Graves' ophthalmopathy. The CDR3 is CASSYGPTAAYEQYF. In DNA form, the CDR3 reads TGTGCCAGCAGCTACGGACCGACAGCCGCCTACGAGCAGTACTTC.